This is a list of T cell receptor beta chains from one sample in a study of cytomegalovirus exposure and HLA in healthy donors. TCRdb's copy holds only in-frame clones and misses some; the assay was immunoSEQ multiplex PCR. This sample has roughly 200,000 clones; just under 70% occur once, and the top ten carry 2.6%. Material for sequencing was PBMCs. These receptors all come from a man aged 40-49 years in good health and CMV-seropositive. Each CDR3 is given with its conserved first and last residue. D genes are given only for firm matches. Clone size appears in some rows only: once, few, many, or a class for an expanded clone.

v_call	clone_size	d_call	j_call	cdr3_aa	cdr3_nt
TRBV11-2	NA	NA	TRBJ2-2	CASSFQNTGELFF	TGTGCCAGCAGCTTCCAGAACACCGGGGAGCTGTTTTTT
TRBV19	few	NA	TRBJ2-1	CASTPYLGGGNEQFF	TGTGCCAGTACTCCCTACCTGGGGGGAGGCAATGAGCAGTTCTTC
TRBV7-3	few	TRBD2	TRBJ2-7	CASSPSGGAPSYGYEQYF	TGTGCCAGCAGTCCTAGCGGGGGGGCCCCTTCCTACGGCTACGAGCAGTACTTC
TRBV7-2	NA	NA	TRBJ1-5	CASSLRRGFQPQHF	TGTGCCAGCAGCTTACGGAGGGGTTTTCAGCCCCAGCATTTT
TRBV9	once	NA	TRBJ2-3	CASSVVIGGDLDTQYF	TGTGCCAGCAGCGTAGTGATCGGGGGAGACCTGGATACGCAGTATTTT
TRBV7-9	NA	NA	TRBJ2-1	CASSLRGTHEDEQFF	TGTGCCAGCAGCTTACGGGGGACCCACGAGGATGAGCAGTTCTTC
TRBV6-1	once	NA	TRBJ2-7	CASGGWAGPYEQYF	TGTGCCAGCGGGGGGTGGGCGGGGCCCTACGAGCAGTACTTC
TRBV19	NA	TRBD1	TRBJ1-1	CASSPITDRGREAFF	TGTGCCAGTAGCCCTATCACGGACAGGGGGCGCGAGGCTTTCTTT
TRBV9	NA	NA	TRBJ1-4	CASSALWGELFF	TGTGCCAGCAGCGCCCTTTGGGGGGAACTGTTTTTT
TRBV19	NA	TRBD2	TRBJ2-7	CASSKGTSGDRYEQYF	TGTGCCAGTAGTAAGGGGACTAGCGGCGATCGCTACGAGCAGTACTTC
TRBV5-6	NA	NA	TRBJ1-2	CASSPRLNGQAGYGYTF	TGTGCCAGCAGCCCTAGATTAAACGGCCAGGCGGGCTATGGCTACACCTTC
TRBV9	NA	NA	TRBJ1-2	CASSVVAPSESFLYGYTF	TGTGCCAGCAGCGTCGTAGCTCCCTCAGAATCCTTTCTCTATGGCTACACCTTC
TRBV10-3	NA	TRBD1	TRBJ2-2	CAIPKQGAEELFF	TGTGCCATACCTAAACAGGGGGCGGAGGAGCTGTTTTTT
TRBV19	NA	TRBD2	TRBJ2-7	CASSRLAGGQYF	TGTGCCAGTAGTAGACTAGCGGGGGGCCAGTACTTC
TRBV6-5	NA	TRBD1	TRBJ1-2	CASSSPGTGYGYTF	TGTGCCAGCAGCTCCCCCGGGACAGGGTATGGCTACACCTTC
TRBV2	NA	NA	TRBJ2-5	CASSGGQGAWETQYF	TGTGCCAGCAGTGGGGGACAAGGGGCTTGGGAGACCCAGTACTTC
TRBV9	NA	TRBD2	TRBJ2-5	CASSVSGGGAGETQYF	TGTGCCAGCAGCGTATCGGGCGGGGGGGCCGGAGAGACCCAGTACTTC
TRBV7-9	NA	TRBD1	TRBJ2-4	CASSLSGQGTKNIQYF	TGTGCCAGCAGCCTCTCGGGACAGGGGACAAAAAACATTCAGTACTTC
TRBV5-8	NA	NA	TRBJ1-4	CASSFRGGPEKLFF	TGTGCCAGCAGCTTCAGAGGGGGACCTGAAAAACTGTTTTTT
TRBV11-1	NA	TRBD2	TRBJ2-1	CASSLLEGTSYEQFF	TGTGCCAGCAGCTTATTGGAGGGGACTAGCTATGAGCAGTTCTTC
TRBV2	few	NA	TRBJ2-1	CASSGQYNEQFF	TGTGCCAGCAGCGGACAGTACAATGAGCAGTTCTTC
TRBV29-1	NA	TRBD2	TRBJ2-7	CSVEVAGGVYEQYF	TGCAGCGTTGAGGTAGCGGGGGGGGTCTACGAGCAGTACTTC
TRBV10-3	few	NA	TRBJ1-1	CAISEPGNVNTEAFF	TGTGCCATCAGTGAGCCGGGTAACGTGAACACTGAAGCTTTCTTT
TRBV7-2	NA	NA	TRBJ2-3	CASSLQGKSTDTQYF	TGTGCCAGCAGCCTACAGGGAAAAAGCACAGATACGCAGTATTTT
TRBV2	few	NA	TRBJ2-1	CASSEGVAREQFF	TGTGCCAGCAGTGAAGGGGTAGCTCGTGAGCAGTTCTTC
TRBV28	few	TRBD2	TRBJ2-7	CASSLGRGGLYEQYF	TGTGCCAGCAGTTTAGGGCGGGGGGGCCTTTACGAGCAGTACTTC
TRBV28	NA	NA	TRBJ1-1	CASCRVEAFF	TGTGCCAGCTGTCGGGTTGAAGCTTTCTTT
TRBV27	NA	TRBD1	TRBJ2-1	CASSSRPGRSGGVDEQFF	TGTGCCAGCAGTTCAAGGCCAGGACGGTCAGGGGGCGTGGATGAGCAGTTCTTC
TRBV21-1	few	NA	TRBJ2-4	CASSKQIAKNIQYF	TGTGCCAGCAGCAAACAAATAGCCAAAAACATTCAGTACTTC
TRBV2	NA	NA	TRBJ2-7	CASSENIGAHEQYF	TGTGCCAGCAGTGAAAACATAGGGGCCCACGAGCAGTACTTC
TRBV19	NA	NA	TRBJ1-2	CASRAGGAIYGYTF	TGTGCCAGTAGAGCGGGGGGGGCCATCTATGGCTACACCTTC
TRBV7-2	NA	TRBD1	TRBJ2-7	CASSKGTGYYEQYF	TGTGCCAGCAGCAAGGGGACAGGGTACTACGAGCAGTACTTC
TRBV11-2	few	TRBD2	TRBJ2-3	CASSLGRSSGGPTDTQYF	TGTGCCAGCAGCTTGGGTCGTAGTAGCGGGGGCCCCACAGATACGCAGTATTTT
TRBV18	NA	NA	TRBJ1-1	CASSPLGAGGAFF	TGTGCCAGCTCACCACTGGGCGCGGGGGGAGCTTTCTTT
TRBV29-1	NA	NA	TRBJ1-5	CSVRGGTNQPQHF	TGCAGCGTTCGGGGGGGAACTAATCAGCCCCAGCATTTT
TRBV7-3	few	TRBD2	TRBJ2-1	CASSLTRGGYNEQFF	TGTGCCAGCAGCTTAACCCGGGGGGGATACAATGAGCAGTTCTTC
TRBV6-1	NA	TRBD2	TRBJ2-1	CASKGQRGGLDEQFF	TGTGCCAGCAAGGGCCAGCGGGGGGGCCTAGATGAGCAGTTCTTC
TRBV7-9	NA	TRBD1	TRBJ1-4	CASSLRTGRINEKLFF	TGTGCCAGCAGCTTAAGGACAGGGAGAATTAATGAAAAACTGTTTTTT
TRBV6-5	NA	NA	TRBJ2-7	CASRSRLLSYEQYF	TGTGCCAGCAGATCCAGGCTATTATCGTACGAGCAGTACTTC
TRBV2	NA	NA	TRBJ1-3	CASSPIVLSGGNTIYF	TGTGCCAGCAGCCCCATTGTCCTATCGGGAGGAAACACCATATATTTT
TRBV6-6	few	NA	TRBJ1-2	CASSGGRLEGGYTF	TGTGCCAGCAGTGGAGGCCGCCTGGAGGGCGGCTACACCTTC
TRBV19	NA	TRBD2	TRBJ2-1	CASTPAGSSYNEQFF	TGTGCCAGTACCCCAGCGGGAAGCTCCTACAATGAGCAGTTCTTC
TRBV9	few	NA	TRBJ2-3	CASSSNSLGTDTQYF	TGTGCCAGCAGCAGTAACTCTCTGGGCACAGATACGCAGTATTTT
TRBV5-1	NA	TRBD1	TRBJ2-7	CASSPLTGGVEQYF	TGCGCCAGCAGCCCCCTCACAGGGGGCGTCGAGCAGTACTTC
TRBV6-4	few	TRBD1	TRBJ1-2	CASSRDRGQFGYTF	TGTGCCAGCAGCCGGGACAGGGGGCAATTTGGCTACACCTTC
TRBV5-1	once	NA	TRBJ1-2	CASSGSGRGPGVDGYTF	TGCGCCAGCAGCGGCTCCGGACGCGGGCCGGGGGTGGACGGCTACACCTTC
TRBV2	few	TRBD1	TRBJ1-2	CASTMDRGNYGYTF	TGTGCCAGCACCATGGACAGGGGCAACTATGGCTACACCTTC
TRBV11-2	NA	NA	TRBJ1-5	CASSPGREQPQHF	TGTGCCAGCAGCCCGGGGAGGGAACAGCCCCAGCATTTT
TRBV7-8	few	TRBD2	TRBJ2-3	CASSSMGGLAGDTQYF	TGTGCCAGCAGCTCGATGGGGGGGCTAGCGGGGGATACGCAGTATTTT
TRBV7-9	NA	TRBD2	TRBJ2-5	CASSLRLGGGFQETQYF	TGTGCCAGCAGCTTGAGATTGGGGGGAGGGTTCCAAGAGACCCAGTACTTC
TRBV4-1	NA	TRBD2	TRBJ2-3	CASSQDGLAGVTDTQYF	TGCGCCAGCAGCCAAGACGGTCTAGCGGGGGTCACAGATACGCAGTATTTT